This TCR beta chain was documented in a study of T-cell memory formation after mild COVID-19. TCRdb re-called the 5' RACE reads through MiXCR, storing one row per CDR3 protein. The data hold about 340,000 distinct CDR3 sequences, with approximately 15% observed a single time. Trimming took off 5 bases at V and 6 bases at J, with 10 bases between the two ends. The CDR3 totals 11 residues. Germline V CDR1 and CDR2: DFQATT, SNEGSKA (reference sequence). Study results and limitations: Some clones that responded were present in memory (sampled pre-infection), which suggests cross-reactive memory joined. CD4+ bias marked clones expanding day 15 to 37, unlike balanced contracting clones.

Details on this clonotype: What it binds is unknown.

The sequence was obtained from a man younger than 30 who had mild COVID-19 (a few samples of this study predate the infection). Cell type and time point are not known. Sequenced sample: PBMCs or a T cell subset sorted from them (not recorded which). The rearrangement links TRBV20-1 to TRBJ1-1; D is uncertain. The DNA of the CDR3 is TGCAGTGCTCCTTCCGCCGCTGAAGCTTTCTTT. As protein: CSAPSAAEAFF.